This T cell receptor beta chain originates from a study of CD8+ T cells in alopecia areata listed by TCRdb under 2018. Context from the whole study: The treated patients took part in an open-label pilot trial in which moderate-to-severe alopecia areata was treated with oral tofacitinib at 5 to 10 mg twice daily. Scalp tissue and sorted CD4+ and CD8+ peripheral blood T cells from patchy and totalis/universalis alopecia areata patients and from healthy controls were covered by human TCRbeta sequencing. Tofacitinib was administered for 6 to 18 months, and 6 months of follow-up off drug were then conducted to assess delayed response and recurrence. Tofacitinib-treated patients had biopsies at baseline and at 4 and 24 weeks of treatment, with a later scalp biopsy in several patients. The study used high-throughput TCRbeta sequencing to examine T cell clonal expansion in alopecia areata, in both the C3H/HeJ mouse model and human patients. Scalp clonality was compared across normal scalp (n=4), patchy alopecia areata scalp (n=8), and alopecia totalis/universalis scalp (n=8). RNA came from the PAXgene miRNA kit for fixed scalp, the miRNeasy kit for PBMCs, and the RNeasy kit for mouse skin. immunoSEQ multiplex PCR using 35 Vbeta forward primers and 13 Jbeta reverse primers was used to amplify TCRbeta CDR3 regions. What the work shows at the level of the full study, not this receptor alone: Lesional scalp, especially in alopecia totalis/universalis, showed higher clonality and more expanded CD8+ clones than normal scalp, suggesting antigenic drive. Compared with mice, TCR sequences shared between patients were less clear, possibly partly because of HLA diversity across the patient population. Resident alphabeta T cells in normal human skin are also sequenced, complicating scalp TCR repertoire analysis, unlike mouse skin dominated by gammadelta T cells.

Explained via the paper, the time point label denotes: baseline before oral tofacitinib. Lesional scalp punch biopsies and peripheral blood were obtained from alopecia areata patients. PBMCs were separated by density centrifugation and stained for CD3, CD4 and CD8, after which CD4+ and CD8+ T cells were sorted on a FACSAria. V gives up 4 bases and J gives up 0 bases, and the segment between their germline ends measures 13 bases. From cysteine to phenylalanine, the CDR3 is 16 amino acids long. The CDR3 DNA has 48 bases and is translated from base 1. The germline V gene encodes CDR1 SGHVS and CDR2 FQNEAQ. In its sample, this clone was seen a few times. What antigen it recognizes has not been identified. There are no base qualities to consult, and no much larger clone falls within one base. The library was built by means of the immunoSEQ multiplex PCR assay. RNA was extracted from all samples and reverse transcribed into cDNA as template for TCR sequencing. First-strand cDNA was synthesized with SuperScript III using a 2:1 mix of oligo-dT and random hexamers. Amplification bias was assessed with a synthetic immune receptor repertoire, and residual bias was removed computationally. On the study's bioinformatics: Raw reads were preprocessed to remove errors, and CDR3 was defined by IMGT conventions from the conserved cysteine to phenylalanine. Clonality was computed by normalizing Shannon entropy by log2 of the number of productive unique TCRs and subtracting the result from 1. Scalp TCRbeta sequences were cross-referenced with sorted blood CD4 and CD8 repertoires so that the CD4 or CD8 identity of scalp clones could be inferred. TCRdb carries this immuneACCESS record with in-frame sequences only. Its versions omit some clonotypes, under half of them owing to an unresolved V gene in the studies checked, with the rest unexplained. Clone size and the V and J calls come from that table; the DNA yielded D and trimming. This sample has 110,000 to 150,000 clones in its table, and about three fifths of those were observed once. The ten biggest clones cover about 6.8% of the sample.

The sequence was collected from a human donor with alopecia areata. The specimen comprised CD4+ T cells sorted from blood, sampled at week 0. The V gene is TRBV7-8 and the J gene is TRBJ2-1; tentative D gene TRBD1, with 5 bases matching. The DNA reads TGTGCCAGCAGCTCCGCACAGGCCAGCTCCTACAATGAGCAGTTCTTC. Its translation is CASSSAQASSYNEQFF.